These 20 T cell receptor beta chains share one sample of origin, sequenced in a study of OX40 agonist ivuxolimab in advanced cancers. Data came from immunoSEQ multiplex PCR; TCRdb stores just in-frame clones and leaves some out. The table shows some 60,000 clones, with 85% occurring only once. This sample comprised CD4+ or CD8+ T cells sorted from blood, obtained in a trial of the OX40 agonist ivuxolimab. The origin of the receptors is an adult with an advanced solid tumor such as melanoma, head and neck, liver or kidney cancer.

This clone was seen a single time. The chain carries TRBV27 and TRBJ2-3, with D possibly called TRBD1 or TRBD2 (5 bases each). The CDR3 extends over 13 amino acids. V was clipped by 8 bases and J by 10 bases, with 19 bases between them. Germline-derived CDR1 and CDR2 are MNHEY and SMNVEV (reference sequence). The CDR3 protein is CASGPGPLTSQYF. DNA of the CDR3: TGTGCCAGCGGCCCGGGACCTTTGACCTCGCAGTATTTT.

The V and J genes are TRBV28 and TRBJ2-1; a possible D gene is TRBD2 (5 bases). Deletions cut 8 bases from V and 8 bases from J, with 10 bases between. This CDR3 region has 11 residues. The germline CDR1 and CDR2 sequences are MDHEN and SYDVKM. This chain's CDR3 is CASEDGDEQFF. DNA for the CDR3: TGTGCCAGCGAGGACGGGGATGAGCAGTTCTTC.

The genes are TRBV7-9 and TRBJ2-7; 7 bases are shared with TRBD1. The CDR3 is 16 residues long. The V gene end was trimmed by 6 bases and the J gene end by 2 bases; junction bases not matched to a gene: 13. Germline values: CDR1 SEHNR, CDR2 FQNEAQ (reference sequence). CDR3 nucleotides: TGTGCCAGCAGTTCTACCACCGGGACAGAGACCTACGAGCAGTACTTC. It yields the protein CASSSTTGTETYEQYF. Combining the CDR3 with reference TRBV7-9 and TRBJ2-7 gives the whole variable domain DTGVSQNPRHKITKRGQNVTFRCDPISEHNRLYWYRQTLGQGPEFLTYFQNEAQLEKSRLLSDRFSAERPKGSFSTLEIQRTEQGDSAMYLCASSSTTGTETYEQYFGPGTRLTVT.

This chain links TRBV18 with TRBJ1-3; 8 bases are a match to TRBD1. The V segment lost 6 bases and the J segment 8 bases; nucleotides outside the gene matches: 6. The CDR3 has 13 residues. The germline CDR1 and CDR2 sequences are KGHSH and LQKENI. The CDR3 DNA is TGTGCCAGCTCGCCGGGACAGGCGGACACCATATATTTT. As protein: CASSPGQADTIYF.

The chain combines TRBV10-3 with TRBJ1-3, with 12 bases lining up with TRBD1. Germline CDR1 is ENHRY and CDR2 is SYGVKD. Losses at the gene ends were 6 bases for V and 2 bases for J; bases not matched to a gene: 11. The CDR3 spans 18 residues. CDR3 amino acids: CAIRAGTGGAKTGNTIYF. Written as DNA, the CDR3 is TGTGCCATCAGGGCCGGGACAGGGGGCGCGAAAACTGGAAACACCATATATTTT.

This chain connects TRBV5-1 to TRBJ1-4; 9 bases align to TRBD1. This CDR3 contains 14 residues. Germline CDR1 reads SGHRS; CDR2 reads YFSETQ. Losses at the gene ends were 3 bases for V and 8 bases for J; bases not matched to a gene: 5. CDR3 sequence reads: CASSWGDRAEKLFF. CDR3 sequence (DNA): TGCGCCAGCAGCTGGGGGGACAGGGCCGAAAAACTGTTTTTT.

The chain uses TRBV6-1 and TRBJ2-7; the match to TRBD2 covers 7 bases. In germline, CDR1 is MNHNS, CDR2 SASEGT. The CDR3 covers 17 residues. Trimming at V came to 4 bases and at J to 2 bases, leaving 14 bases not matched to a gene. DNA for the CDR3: TGTGCCAGCAGTGCCCAGACTACCGCGGGGGAAACCTACGAGCAGTACTTC. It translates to CASSAQTTAGETYEQYF.

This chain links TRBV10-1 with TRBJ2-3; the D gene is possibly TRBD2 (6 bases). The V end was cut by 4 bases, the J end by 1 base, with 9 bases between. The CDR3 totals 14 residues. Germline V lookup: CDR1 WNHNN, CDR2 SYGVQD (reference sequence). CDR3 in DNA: TGCGCCAGCAGTGCGTCGGGGGGCACAGATACGCAGTATTTT. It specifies CASSASGGTDTQYF.

CDR3 region: CASSVDPATNSPLHF. CDR3 DNA sequence: TGTGCCAGCAGCGTAGATCCGGCTACGAATTCACCCCTCCACTTT. V gene TRBV9 combines with J gene TRBJ1-6; no definite D call. V was clipped by 0 bases and J by 7 bases, with 11 bases between them. This CDR3 spans 15 amino acids. The germline V gene has CDR1 SGDLS and CDR2 YYNGEE.

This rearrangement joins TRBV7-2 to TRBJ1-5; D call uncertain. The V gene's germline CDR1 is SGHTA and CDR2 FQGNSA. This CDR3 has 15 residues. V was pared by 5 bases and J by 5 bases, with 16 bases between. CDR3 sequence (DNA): TGTGCCAGCAGCCCGGAGGAACCGACTTATCAGCCCCAGCATTTT. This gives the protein CASSPEEPTYQPQHF.

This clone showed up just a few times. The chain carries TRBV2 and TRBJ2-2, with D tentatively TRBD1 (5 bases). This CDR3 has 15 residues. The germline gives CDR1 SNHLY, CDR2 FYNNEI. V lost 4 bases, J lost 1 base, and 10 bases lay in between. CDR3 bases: TGTGCCAGCAGTGCCAGGGTGGGGAACACCGGGGAGCTGTTTTTT. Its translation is CASSARVGNTGELFF.

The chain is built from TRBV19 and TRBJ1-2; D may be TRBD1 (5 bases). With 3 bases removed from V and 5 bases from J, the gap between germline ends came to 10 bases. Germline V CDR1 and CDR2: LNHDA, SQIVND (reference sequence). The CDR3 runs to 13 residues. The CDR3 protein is CASSIDSGYGYTF. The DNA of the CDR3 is TGTGCCAGTAGTATTGACAGCGGGTATGGCTACACCTTC.

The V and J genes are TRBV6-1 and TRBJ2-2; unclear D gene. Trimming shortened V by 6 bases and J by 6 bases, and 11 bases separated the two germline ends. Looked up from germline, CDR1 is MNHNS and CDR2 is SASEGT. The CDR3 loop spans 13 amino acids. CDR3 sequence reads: CASRAGRAGELFF. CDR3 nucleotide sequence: TGTGCCAGCAGGGCCGGACGTGCCGGGGAGCTGTTTTTT.

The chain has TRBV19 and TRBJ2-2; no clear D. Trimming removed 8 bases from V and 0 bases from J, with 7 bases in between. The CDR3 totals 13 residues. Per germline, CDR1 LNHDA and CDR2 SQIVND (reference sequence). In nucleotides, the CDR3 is TGTGCCAGTGGACGGCCGAACACCGGGGAGCTGTTTTTT. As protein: CASGRPNTGELFF.

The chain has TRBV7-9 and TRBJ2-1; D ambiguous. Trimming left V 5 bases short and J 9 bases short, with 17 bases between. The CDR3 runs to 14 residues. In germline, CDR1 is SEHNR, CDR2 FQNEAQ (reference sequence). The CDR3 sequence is CASSHSDRSGEQFF. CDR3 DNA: TGTGCCAGCAGCCACTCGGACCGTTCTGGTGAGCAGTTCTTC.

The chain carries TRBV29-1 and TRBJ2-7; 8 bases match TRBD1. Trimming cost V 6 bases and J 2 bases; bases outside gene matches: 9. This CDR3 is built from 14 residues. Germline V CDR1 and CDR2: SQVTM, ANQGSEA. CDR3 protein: CSVTGAGGTYEQYF. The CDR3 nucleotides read TGCAGCGTGACAGGGGCGGGTGGGACCTACGAGCAGTACTTC.

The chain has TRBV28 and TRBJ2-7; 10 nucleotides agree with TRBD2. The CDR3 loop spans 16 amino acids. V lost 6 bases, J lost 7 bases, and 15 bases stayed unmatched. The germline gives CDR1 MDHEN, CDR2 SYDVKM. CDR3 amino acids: CASSLPGAGGPGEQYF. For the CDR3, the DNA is TGTGCCAGCAGCCTCCCCGGAGCGGGAGGGCCGGGGGAGCAGTACTTC. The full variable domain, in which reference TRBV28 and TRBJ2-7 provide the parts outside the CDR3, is DVKVTQSSRYLVKRTGEKVFLECVQDMDHENMFWYRQDPGLGLRLIYFSYDVKMKEKGDIPEGYSVSREKKERFSLILESASTNQTSMYLCASSLPGAGGPGEQYFGPGTRLTVT.

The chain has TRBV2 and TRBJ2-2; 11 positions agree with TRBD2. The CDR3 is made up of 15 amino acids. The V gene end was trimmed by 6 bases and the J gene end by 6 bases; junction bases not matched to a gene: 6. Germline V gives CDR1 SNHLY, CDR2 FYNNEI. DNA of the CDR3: TGTGCCAGCAGACCCGGGACTAGCGGCGCCGGGGAGCTGTTTTTT. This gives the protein CASRPGTSGAGELFF.

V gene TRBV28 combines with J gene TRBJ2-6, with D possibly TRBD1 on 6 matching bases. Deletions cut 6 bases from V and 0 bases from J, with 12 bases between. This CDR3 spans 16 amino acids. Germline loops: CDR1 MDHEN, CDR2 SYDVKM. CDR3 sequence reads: CASRDSLFSGANVLTF. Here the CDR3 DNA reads TGTGCCAGCAGGGACAGCCTTTTCTCTGGGGCCAACGTCCTGACTTTC.

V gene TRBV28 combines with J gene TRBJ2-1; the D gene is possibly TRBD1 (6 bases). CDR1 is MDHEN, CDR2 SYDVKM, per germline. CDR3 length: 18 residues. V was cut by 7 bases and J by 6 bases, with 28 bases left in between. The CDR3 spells CASTIRTAQGRLVNEQFF. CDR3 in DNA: TGTGCCAGCACCATCAGGACAGCTCAAGGGCGTCTTGTCAATGAGCAGTTCTTC.